This TCR beta chain derives from a study of low-dose radiotherapy and immunotherapy resistance in tumors. Whole-study context: Cohort 2 was treated with 1 Gy per fraction every two weeks, amounting to 13 Gy across 26 weeks. Ipilimumab 1 mg/kg every six weeks, together with nivolumab 240 mg every two weeks, was given intravenously to patients.

cDNA synthesis used a TRAV/TRBV-specific primer set for both chains. Both a constant-region primer and a V-primer adapter served to amplify TCRs across 20 PCR cycles. Via MiXCR, TCRdb re-called the reads, giving one row per CDR3 protein. The data hold 75,000 to 95,000 distinct CDR3 sequences, with 8% to 10% observed a single time. Looked up from germline, CDR1 is DFQATT and CDR2 is SNEGSKA (reference sequence). The CDR3 consists of 14 residues. V gave up 5 bases and J gave up 3 bases; unmatched junction bases: 7. This sample's time point: before trial treatment. Administered to the donors were nivolumab, ipilimumab, aspirin, low-dose cyclophosphamide and low-dose radiotherapy. The table lists this clonotype with many counts.

The origin of this receptor is a male donor with prostate cancer. The material was PBMCs, obtained before treatment. V and J are TRBV20-1 and TRBJ1-5; TRBD1 agrees at 7 bases. The CDR3 here is CSARLGQTNQPQHF. DNA for the CDR3: TGCAGTGCTCGCCTGGGACAGACCAATCAGCCCCAGCATTTT.